This is a list of T cell receptor beta chains from one sample in a study of tumor-infiltrating lymphocytes in glioblastoma multiforme. From the multiplex PCR reads, TCRdb called clonotypes with MiXCR, one entry per CDR3 protein. Among about 32,000 distinct CDR3 sequences, roughly two thirds were seen once, and the ten largest hold 33%. The source material was brain tumor tissue. Source of these receptors: a male donor with glioblastoma. Both conserved end residues are part of each CDR3. The order of the fields is clone size, V gene, J gene, D gene, CDR3 protein, CDR3 DNA. D genes are given only for firm matches. The listing skips clone size in some rows; elsewhere it reads once, few, many or a size class.

clone size: -; V gene: TRBV11-1; J gene: TRBJ2-7; D gene: TRBD1; CDR3 protein: CASSLHDRGDYEQYF; CDR3 DNA: TGTGCCAGCAGCTTACACGACAGGGGGGACTACGAGCAGTACTTC
clone size: many; V gene: TRBV7-8; J gene: TRBJ2-2; D gene: TRBD2; CDR3 protein: CASNERAGGPTGELFF; CDR3 DNA: TGTGCCAGCAACGAACGTGCGGGAGGGCCGACCGGGGAGCTGTTTTTT
clone size: many; V gene: TRBV20-1; J gene: TRBJ2-1; D gene: -; CDR3 protein: CSATPFMAGSYNEQFF; CDR3 DNA: TGCAGTGCCACCCCCTTCATGGCGGGCTCCTACAATGAGCAGTTCTTC
clone size: -; V gene: TRBV29-1; J gene: TRBJ2-3; D gene: TRBD2; CDR3 protein: CSVQAGGTDTQYF; CDR3 DNA: TGCAGCGTCCAAGCGGGGGGCACAGATACGCAGTATTTT
clone size: many; V gene: TRBV7-8; J gene: TRBJ2-1; D gene: -; CDR3 protein: CASSQKFGGYNEQFF; CDR3 DNA: TGTGCCAGCAGCCAGAAGTTCGGGGGCTACAATGAGCAGTTCTTC
clone size: -; V gene: TRBV20-1; J gene: TRBJ1-1; D gene: -; CDR3 protein: CSARDHPQHNTEAFF; CDR3 DNA: TGCAGTGCTAGAGATCATCCCCAGCACAACACTGAAGCTTTCTTT
clone size: many; V gene: TRBV28; J gene: TRBJ1-2; D gene: -; CDR3 protein: CASSLSTAYGYTF; CDR3 DNA: TGTGCCAGCAGTTTATCTACAGCCTATGGCTACACCTTC
clone size: -; V gene: TRBV11-3; J gene: TRBJ2-3; D gene: -; CDR3 protein: CASSLRSERAVDTLYF; CDR3 DNA: TGTGCCAGCAGCTTACGGAGCGAGAGGGCCGTAGATACGCTGTATTTT
clone size: -; V gene: TRBV6-2/TRBV6-3; J gene: TRBJ1-1; D gene: -; CDR3 protein: CASSLINTEAVF; CDR3 DNA: TGTGCCAGCAGTTTGATAAACACTGAAGCTGTCTTT
clone size: -; V gene: TRBV20-1; J gene: TRBJ1-1; D gene: -; CDR3 protein: CSAGDRVGGPMNTEAFF; CDR3 DNA: TGCAGTGCTGGAGATCGGGTGGGGGGCCCCATGAACACTGAAGCTTTCTTT
clone size: -; V gene: TRBV7-9; J gene: TRBJ2-1; D gene: TRBD2; CDR3 protein: CASSLELAGDLDGQFF; CDR3 DNA: TGTGCCAGCAGCTTAGAACTAGCGGGAGACCTCGATGGGCAGTTCTTC
clone size: -; V gene: TRBV15; J gene: TRBJ2-5; D gene: TRBD2; CDR3 protein: CATSFRGSGRAYETQYF; CDR3 DNA: TGTGCCACCAGCTTTCGGGGGAGCGGGAGGGCCTATGAGACCCAGTACTTC
clone size: -; V gene: TRBV5-5; J gene: TRBJ1-4; D gene: TRBD1; CDR3 protein: CASSADRGGNEKLFF; CDR3 DNA: TGTGCCAGCAGCGCTGACAGGGGTGGGAATGAAAAACTGTTTTTT
clone size: -; V gene: TRBV5-4; J gene: TRBJ2-3; D gene: -; CDR3 protein: CASSFSTGLLTYTQYF; CDR3 DNA: TGTGCCAGTAGCTTTTCGACAGGACTTCTCACATATACGCAGTATTTT
clone size: many; V gene: TRBV20-1; J gene: TRBJ1-1; D gene: -; CDR3 protein: CSARDFVTANTEAFF; CDR3 DNA: TGCAGTGCTAGAGATTTCGTTACAGCGAACACTGAAGCTTTCTTT
clone size: -; V gene: TRBV11-3; J gene: TRBJ2-1; D gene: -; CDR3 protein: CASSSAGAYIGQFF; CDR3 DNA: TGTGCCAGCAGCTCAGCTGGGGCCTACATTGGGCAGTTCTTC
clone size: -; V gene: TRBV5-1; J gene: TRBJ1-1; D gene: -; CDR3 protein: CASSLELPGTKAFF; CDR3 DNA: TGCGCCAGCAGCTTGGAACTTCCGGGGACTAAGGCTTTCTTT
clone size: -; V gene: TRBV20-1; J gene: TRBJ2-4; D gene: TRBD1; CDR3 protein: CSAKIAGRYDRDEMNIQYF; CDR3 DNA: TGCAGTGCTAAAATAGCAGGACGATATGACAGGGACGAAATGAACATTCAGTACTTC
clone size: -; V gene: TRBV28; J gene: TRBJ1-3; D gene: -; CDR3 protein: CASSSGHTADTVYF; CDR3 DNA: TGTGCCAGCAGTTCGGGACATACGGCGGACACCGTATATTTT
clone size: -; V gene: TRBV6-2/TRBV6-3; J gene: TRBJ1-2; D gene: -; CDR3 protein: CASREPDGRMNRSYTF; CDR3 DNA: TGTGCCAGCAGGGAGCCGGACGGTCGGATGAACCGTAGCTACACCTTC
clone size: many; V gene: TRBV28; J gene: TRBJ2-7; D gene: -; CDR3 protein: CASSDRDNWYF; CDR3 DNA: TGTGCCAGCAGCGATCGGGACAATTGGTACTTC
clone size: -; V gene: TRBV20-1; J gene: TRBJ1-5; D gene: -; CDR3 protein: CSARDHGRNNRPQHF; CDR3 DNA: TGCAGTGCTAGGGACCACGGGAGAAACAATCGGCCCCAGCATTTT
clone size: many; V gene: TRBV5-4; J gene: TRBJ2-3; D gene: -; CDR3 protein: CASSLGGRGSTDTQYF; CDR3 DNA: TGTGCCAGCAGTTTGGGGGGCAGGGGAAGCACAGATACGCAGTATTTT
clone size: few; V gene: TRBV10-2; J gene: TRBJ2-7; D gene: TRBD1; CDR3 protein: CASSESRTGKDEQYF; CDR3 DNA: TGCGCCAGCAGTGAGTCAAGGACAGGGAAGGACGAGCAGTACTTC
clone size: few; V gene: TRBV30; J gene: TRBJ2-3; D gene: -; CDR3 protein: CAWNWGGTDTQYF; CDR3 DNA: TGTGCCTGGAATTGGGGGGGCACAGATACGCAGTATTTT
clone size: -; V gene: TRBV6-5; J gene: TRBJ1-1; D gene: -; CDR3 protein: CASRYWWSAGTEAFF; CDR3 DNA: TGTGCCAGCAGGTACTGGTGGTCGGCGGGGACTGAAGCTTTCTTT
clone size: few; V gene: TRBV2; J gene: TRBJ2-7; D gene: -; CDR3 protein: CASSEQIDEQYF; CDR3 DNA: TGTGCCAGCAGTGAACAAATCGACGAGCAGTACTTC
clone size: -; V gene: TRBV7-9; J gene: TRBJ1-6; D gene: -; CDR3 protein: CASSLTEPPLHF; CDR3 DNA: TGTGCCAGCAGCTTGACAGAACCACCCCTCCACTTT
clone size: many; V gene: TRBV20-1; J gene: TRBJ2-4; D gene: TRBD1; CDR3 protein: CSAAGTGGAKNIQYF; CDR3 DNA: TGCAGTGCTGCCGGGACAGGGGGTGCCAAAAACATTCAGTACTTC
clone size: -; V gene: TRBV20-1; J gene: TRBJ1-5; D gene: -; CDR3 protein: CSAAWDVGNQPQHF; CDR3 DNA: TGCAGTGCAGCATGGGATGTGGGCAATCAGCCCCAGCATTTT
clone size: -; V gene: TRBV6-6; J gene: TRBJ1-6; D gene: -; CDR3 protein: CASSDSQQGNNSALHF; CDR3 DNA: TGTGCCAGCAGTGACTCACAACAGGGAAATAATTCAGCCCTCCACTTT
clone size: -; V gene: TRBV28; J gene: TRBJ2-7; D gene: -; CDR3 protein: CASSSGPGRGGTYEQYF; CDR3 DNA: TGTGCCAGCAGCTCCGGGCCAGGTCGTGGGGGGACCTACGAGCAGTACTTC
clone size: -; V gene: TRBV29-1; J gene: TRBJ2-7; D gene: -; CDR3 protein: CRVVSTLYEQYF; CDR3 DNA: TGCAGAGTTGTCTCCACCCTCTACGAGCAGTACTTC
clone size: many; V gene: TRBV28; J gene: TRBJ2-1; D gene: TRBD2; CDR3 protein: CASILTSGYNEQFF; CDR3 DNA: TGTGCCAGCATTTTGACTAGCGGCTACAATGAGCAGTTCTTC
clone size: -; V gene: TRBV5-6; J gene: TRBJ2-7; D gene: -; CDR3 protein: CASSFEQALEQYF; CDR3 DNA: TGTGCCAGCAGCTTTGAACAGGCGCTCGAGCAGTACTTC
clone size: -; V gene: TRBV20-1; J gene: TRBJ2-7; D gene: -; CDR3 protein: CSAREGTSEGYQYF; CDR3 DNA: TGCAGTGCTAGAGAAGGGACTTCGGAGGGTTACCAGTACTTC
clone size: -; V gene: TRBV10-2; J gene: TRBJ2-3; D gene: -; CDR3 protein: CASSAGSVTDTQYF; CDR3 DNA: TGCGCCAGCAGTGCGGGTTCAGTCACAGATACGCAGTATTTT
clone size: many; V gene: TRBV20-1; J gene: TRBJ1-2; D gene: TRBD1; CDR3 protein: CSARRAGGSYGYTF; CDR3 DNA: TGCAGTGCTAGAAGGGCAGGGGGCAGCTATGGCTACACCTTC
clone size: -; V gene: TRBV6-2/TRBV6-3; J gene: TRBJ2-3; D gene: -; CDR3 protein: CPSSTRGRVTDTQYF; CDR3 DNA: TGTCCCAGCAGCACTCGCGGTAGGGTAACAGATACGCAGTATTTT
clone size: many; V gene: TRBV29-1; J gene: TRBJ2-1; D gene: TRBD2; CDR3 protein: CSVDGLAGYNEQFF; CDR3 DNA: TGCAGCGTTGATGGGCTAGCGGGATACAATGAGCAGTTCTTC
clone size: -; V gene: TRBV4-1; J gene: TRBJ2-1; D gene: -; CDR3 protein: CASGQDRVEQFF; CDR3 DNA: TGCGCCAGCGGCCAAGATAGGGTTGAGCAGTTCTTT
clone size: -; V gene: TRBV11-2; J gene: TRBJ2-3; D gene: -; CDR3 protein: CTSSFGVTIDTQYF; CDR3 DNA: TGTACCAGCAGCTTTGGCGTTACCATAGATACGCAGTATTTT
clone size: many; V gene: TRBV20-1; J gene: TRBJ2-5; D gene: TRBD1; CDR3 protein: CSARDQGVGAQYF; CDR3 DNA: TGCAGTGCTAGAGATCAGGGGGTGGGGGCCCAGTACTTC